This TCR beta chain came from a study of technical replicates of blood from several donors. The germline V gene encodes CDR1 LNHDA and CDR2 SQIVND (reference sequence). V lost 6 bases, J lost 1 base, and 7 bases lay in between. CDR3 length: 13 amino acids. The repertoire was sequenced with immunoSEQ multiplex PCR; TCRdb's copy has only in-frame clones and lacks some. Here the sample spans roughly 100,000 clones, roughly 96% being singletons. The chain has TRBV19 and TRBJ2-1, with D possibly matching TRBD2 (5 bases). This TCR was recovered from a human donor in good health. Specimen: T cells isolated from PBMCs. Here the CDR3 reads CASSGNSYNEQFF. The DNA of the CDR3 is TGTGCCAGTAGCGGGAATTCCTACAATGAGCAGTTCTTC.